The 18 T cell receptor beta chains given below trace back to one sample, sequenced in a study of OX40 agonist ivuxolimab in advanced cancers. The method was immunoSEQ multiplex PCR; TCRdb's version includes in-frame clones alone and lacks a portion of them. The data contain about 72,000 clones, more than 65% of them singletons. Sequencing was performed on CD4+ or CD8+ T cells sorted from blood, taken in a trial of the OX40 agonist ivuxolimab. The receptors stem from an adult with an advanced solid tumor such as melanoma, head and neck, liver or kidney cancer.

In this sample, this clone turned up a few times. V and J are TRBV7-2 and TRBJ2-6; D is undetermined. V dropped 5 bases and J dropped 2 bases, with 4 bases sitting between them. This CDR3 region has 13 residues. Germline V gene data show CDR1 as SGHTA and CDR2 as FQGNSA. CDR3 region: CASSPPGANVLTF. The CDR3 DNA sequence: TGTGCCAGCAGCCCGCCTGGGGCCAACGTCCTGACTTTC. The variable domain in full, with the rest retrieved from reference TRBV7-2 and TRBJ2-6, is GAGVSQSPSNKVTEKGKDVELRCDPISGHTALYWYRQSLGQGLEFLIYFQGNSAPDKSGLPSDRFSAERTGGSVSTLTIQRTQQEDSAVYLCASSPPGANVLTFGAGSRLTVL.

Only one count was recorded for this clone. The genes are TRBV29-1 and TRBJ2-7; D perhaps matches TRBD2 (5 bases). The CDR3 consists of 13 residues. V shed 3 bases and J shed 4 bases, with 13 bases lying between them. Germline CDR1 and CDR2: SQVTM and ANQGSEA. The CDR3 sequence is CSVEVGIGYEQYF. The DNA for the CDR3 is TGCAGCGTTGAGGTCGGGATCGGGTACGAGCAGTACTTC.

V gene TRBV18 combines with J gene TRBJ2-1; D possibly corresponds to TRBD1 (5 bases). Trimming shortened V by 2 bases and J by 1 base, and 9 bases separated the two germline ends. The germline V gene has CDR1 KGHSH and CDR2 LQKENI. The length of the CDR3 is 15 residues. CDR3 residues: CASSPRGSSYNEQFF. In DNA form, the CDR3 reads TGTGCCAGCTCACCAAGGGGAAGTTCCTACAATGAGCAGTTCTTC.

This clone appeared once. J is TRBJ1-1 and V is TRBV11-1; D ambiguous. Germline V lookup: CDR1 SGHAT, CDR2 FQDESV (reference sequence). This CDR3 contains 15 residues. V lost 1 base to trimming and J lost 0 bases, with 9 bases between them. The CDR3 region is CASSLDHLMNTEAFF. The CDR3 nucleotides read TGTGCCAGCAGCTTAGATCACTTAATGAACACTGAAGCTTTCTTT.

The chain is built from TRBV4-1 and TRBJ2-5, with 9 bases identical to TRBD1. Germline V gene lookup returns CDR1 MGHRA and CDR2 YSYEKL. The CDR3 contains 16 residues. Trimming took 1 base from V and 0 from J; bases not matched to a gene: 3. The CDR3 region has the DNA TGCGCCAGCAGCCAAGGACAGGGGGTTTACCAAGAGACCCAGTACTTC. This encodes CASSQGQGVYQETQYF.

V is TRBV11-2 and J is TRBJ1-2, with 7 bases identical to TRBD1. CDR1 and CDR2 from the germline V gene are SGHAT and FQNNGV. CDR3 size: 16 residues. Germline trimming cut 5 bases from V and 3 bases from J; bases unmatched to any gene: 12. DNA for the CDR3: TGTGCCAGCAGCCCCGACAGGGTCTCATCGTACTATGGCTACACCTTC. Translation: CASSPDRVSSYYGYTF.

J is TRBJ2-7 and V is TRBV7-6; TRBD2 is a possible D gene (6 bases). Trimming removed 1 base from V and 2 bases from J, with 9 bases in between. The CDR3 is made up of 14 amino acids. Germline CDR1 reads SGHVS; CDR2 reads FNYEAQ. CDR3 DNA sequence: TGTGCCAGCAGCTTAGTGGCTAGCGCCTACGAGCAGTACTTC. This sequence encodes CASSLVASAYEQYF.

In DNA, the CDR3 is TGTGCCAGCGGACAGGGGGCGGGCACCGGGGAGCTGTTTTTT. The encoded protein is CASGQGAGTGELFF. The chain uses TRBV7-2 and TRBJ2-2; 11 bases line up with TRBD1. This CDR3 comprises 14 residues. The germline V gene encodes CDR1 SGHTA and CDR2 FQGNSA. J was trimmed by 4 bases and V by 8 bases; bases with no gene match: 3.

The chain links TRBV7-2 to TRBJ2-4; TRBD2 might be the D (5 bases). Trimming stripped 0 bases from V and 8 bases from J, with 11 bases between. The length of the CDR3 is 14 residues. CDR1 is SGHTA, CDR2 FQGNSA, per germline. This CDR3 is CASSLAYGVDIQYF. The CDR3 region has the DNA TGTGCCAGCAGCTTAGCCTACGGGGTTGACATTCAGTACTTC.

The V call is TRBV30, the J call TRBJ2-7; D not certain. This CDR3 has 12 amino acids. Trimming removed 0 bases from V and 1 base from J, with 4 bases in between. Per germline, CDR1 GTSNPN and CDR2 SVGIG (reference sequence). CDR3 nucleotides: TGTGCCTGGAGTGTCGGGTCCTACGAGCAGTACTTC. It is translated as CAWSVGSYEQYF.

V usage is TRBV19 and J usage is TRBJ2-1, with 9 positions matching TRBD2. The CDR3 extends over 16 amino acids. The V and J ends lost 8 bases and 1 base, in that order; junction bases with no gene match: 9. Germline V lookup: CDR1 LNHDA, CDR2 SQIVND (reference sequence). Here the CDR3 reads CASREVAGVSYNEQFF. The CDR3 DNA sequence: TGTGCCAGTCGAGAGGTAGCGGGGGTGTCCTACAATGAGCAGTTCTTC.

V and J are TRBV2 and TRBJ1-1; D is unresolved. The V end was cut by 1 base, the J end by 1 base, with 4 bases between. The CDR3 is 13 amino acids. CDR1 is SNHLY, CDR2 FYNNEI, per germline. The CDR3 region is CASSEEGNTEAFF. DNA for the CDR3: TGTGCCAGCAGTGAAGAGGGGAACACTGAAGCTTTCTTT.

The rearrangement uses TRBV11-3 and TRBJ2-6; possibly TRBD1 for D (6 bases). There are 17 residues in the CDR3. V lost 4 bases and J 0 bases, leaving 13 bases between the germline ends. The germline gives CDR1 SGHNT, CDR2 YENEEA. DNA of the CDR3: TGTGCCAGCAGCTCAACCTACAGGGACTCTGGGGCCAACGTCCTGACTTTC. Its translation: CASSSTYRDSGANVLTF.

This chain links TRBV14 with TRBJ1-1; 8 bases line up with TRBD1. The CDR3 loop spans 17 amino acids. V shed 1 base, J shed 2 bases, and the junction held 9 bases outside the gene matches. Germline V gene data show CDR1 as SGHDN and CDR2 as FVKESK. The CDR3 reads CASSQAQGASLNTEAFF. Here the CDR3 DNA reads TGTGCCAGCAGCCAAGCTCAGGGGGCCTCCTTAAACACTGAAGCTTTCTTT.

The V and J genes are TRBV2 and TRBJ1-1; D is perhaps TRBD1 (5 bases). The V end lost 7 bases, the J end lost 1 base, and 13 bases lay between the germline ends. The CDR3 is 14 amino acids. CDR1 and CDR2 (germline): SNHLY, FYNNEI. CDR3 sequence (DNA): TGTGCCAGCAACCGTATGGGGCCGAACACTGAAGCTTTCTTT. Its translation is CASNRMGPNTEAFF. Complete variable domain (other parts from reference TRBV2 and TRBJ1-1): EPEVTQTPSHQVTQMGQEVILRCVPISNHLYFYWYRQILGQKVEFLVSFYNNEISEKSEIFDDQFSVERPDGSNFTLKIRSTKLEDSAMYFCASNRMGPNTEAFFGQGTRLTVV.

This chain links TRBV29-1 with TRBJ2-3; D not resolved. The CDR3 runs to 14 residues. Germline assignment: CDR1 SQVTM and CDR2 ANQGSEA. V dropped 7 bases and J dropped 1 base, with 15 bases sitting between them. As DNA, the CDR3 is TGCAGCGGGCAACATGGCCGGGGCACAGATACGCAGTATTTT. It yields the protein CSGQHGRGTDTQYF.

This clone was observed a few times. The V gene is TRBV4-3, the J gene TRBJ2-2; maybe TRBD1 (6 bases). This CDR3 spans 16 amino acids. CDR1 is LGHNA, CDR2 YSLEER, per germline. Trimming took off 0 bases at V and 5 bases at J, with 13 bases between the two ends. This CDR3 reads CASSQDWGRGTGELFF. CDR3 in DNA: TGCGCCAGCAGCCAAGATTGGGGGCGAGGTACCGGGGAGCTGTTTTTT.

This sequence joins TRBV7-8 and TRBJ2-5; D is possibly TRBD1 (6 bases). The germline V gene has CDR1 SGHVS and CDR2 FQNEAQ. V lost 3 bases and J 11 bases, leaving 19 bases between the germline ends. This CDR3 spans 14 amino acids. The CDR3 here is CASSLQGPQGEQYF. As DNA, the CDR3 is TGTGCCAGCAGCTTGCAGGGGCCCCAGGGTGAGCAGTACTTC.